The 3 T cell receptor beta chains below all came from one sample that was sequenced in a study of T cells in Graves' hyperthyroidism and ophthalmopathy. It was RNA transcripts that yielded the amplified TCR beta CDR3 regions. Initially, a first-round RT-PCR of the TCR CDR3 employed the HTBI primer set. Using its own MiXCR run on the multiplex PCR reads, TCRdb lists one record per CDR3 protein. This sample has about 840,000 distinct CDR3 sequences, with around 39% found just once. Sequencing input: blood. These receptors all stem from a man aged 18 to 29 with Graves' hyperthyroidism.

V and J are TRBV7-9 and TRBJ1-1, with no clear D. Trimming left V 5 bases short and J 2 bases short, with 12 bases between. CDR1 is SEHNR and CDR2 is FQNEAQ in the germline V gene (reference sequence). The CDR3 totals 14 residues. For the CDR3, the DNA is TGTGCCAGCAGCCCGTCCTCAATTAACACTGAAGCTTTCTTT. Translated, it gives CASSPSSINTEAFF.

Notes on this clonotype: One end of the junction fails to match germline, which may point to a read error. The gene calls are TRBV2 and TRBJ1-2, with 12 bases that match TRBD1. Germline CDR1 and CDR2: SNHLY and FYNNEI. There are 14 residues in the CDR3. CDR3 in amino acids: CASSSPGQGAPRSF. In nucleotides, the CDR3 is TGTGCCAGCAGTTCTCCGGGACAGGGGGCTCCCCGCTCCTTC.

The chain is built from TRBV10-3 and TRBJ2-3; TRBD2 matches 9 bases. Trimming cost V 6 bases and J 4 bases; bases outside gene matches: 5. Germline-derived CDR1 and CDR2 are ENHRY and SYGVKD. The CDR3 loop spans 14 amino acids. The CDR3 nucleotides read TGTGCCATCAGGGACGGGACTAGCTCAGATACGCAGTATTTT. Translation gives CAIRDGTSSDTQYF.